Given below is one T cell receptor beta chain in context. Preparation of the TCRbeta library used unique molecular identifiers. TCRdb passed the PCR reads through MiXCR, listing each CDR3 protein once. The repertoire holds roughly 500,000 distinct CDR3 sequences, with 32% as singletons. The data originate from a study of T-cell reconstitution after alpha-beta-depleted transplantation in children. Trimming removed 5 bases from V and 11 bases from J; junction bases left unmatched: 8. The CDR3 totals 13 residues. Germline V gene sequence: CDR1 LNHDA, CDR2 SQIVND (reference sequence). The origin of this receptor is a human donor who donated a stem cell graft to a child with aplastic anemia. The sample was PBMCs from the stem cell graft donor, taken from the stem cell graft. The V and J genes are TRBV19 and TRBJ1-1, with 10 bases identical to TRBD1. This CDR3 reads CASSLGQGDGAFF. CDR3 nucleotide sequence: TGTGCCAGTAGTTTAGGACAGGGGGATGGGGCTTTCTTT.